The clone carrying this TCR beta chain showed up just once. The CDR3 covers 13 residues. Between the trimmed V and J ends, which lost 0 bases and 11 bases, there was a span of 11 bases. CDR1 is GTSNPN and CDR2 is SVGIG in the germline V gene (reference sequence). The sample is drawn from a study of blood T cell repertoires in COVID-19. Sequenced by immunoSEQ multiplex PCR; TCRdb stores in-frame clones only, minus some. The table records 52,000 or so clones, roughly 89% of them present only once. Sequencing was performed on peripheral blood. This sequence joins TRBV30 and TRBJ1-6, with D tentatively TRBD1 (5 bases). The origin of this receptor is a man aged 40-55 years with COVID-19, enrolled during active disease. The CDR3 nucleotides read TGTGCCTGGAGTGTACCTTCCAGGGCACCCCTCCACTTT. Its translation is CAWSVPSRAPLHF. Filled out from reference TRBV30 and TRBJ1-6, the complete variable domain reads SQTIHQWPATLVQPVGSPLSLECTVEGTSNPNLYWYRQAAGRGLQLLFYSVGIGQISSEVPQNLSASRPQDRQFILSSKKLLLSDSGFYLCAWSVPSRAPLHFGNGTRLTVT.